This entry describes one TCR beta chain. This receptor's antigen is unknown. Base qualities are not at hand, and no much larger clone is one base apart. The reads were generated on an Illumina NovaSeq 6000. cDNA libraries for TCRalpha and TCRbeta were prepared by 5'RACE using constant-segment primers, with sample barcodes and unique molecular identifiers added. RNA was extracted from every sample with Trizol reagent. Amplification of the libraries took two PCR steps, and the second step added a second sample barcode plus Illumina TruSeq adapters. Sequencing of the libraries was done on an Illumina NovaSeq, producing 2 x 150 bp paired-end reads. The original methods were these. Demultiplexing of reads and collapsing into UMI-guided consensus sequences were performed with migec v1.2.7. With mixcr v2.1.11, UMI consensuses were aligned to TRA and TRB V and J templates and assembled into clonotypes. Clonotypes were classified as expanded or contracted when called significant by both edgeR and NoisET, with noise models trained on biological replicates. For edgeR calls, the cutoffs were a false discovery rate-adjusted p below 0.01 and a log2 fold-change threshold of 1. As an exploratory analysis of dynamics, max-normalized trajectories of the 1000 most abundant clonotypes were examined with PCA combined with hierarchical clustering. The CD4 or CD8 phenotype of responding clones was assigned using the separately sequenced CD4+ and CD8+ repertoires. TCRdb reran the public reads through fastp at Q25 and MiXCR, keeping productive beta chains. Merged by CDR3 protein, the rows form single entries marked with the most common genes and DNA. What appears here as the V and J calls and clone size reflects TCRdb's work, not the paper's. Here the sample has around 320,000 distinct CDR3 sequences; around 27% occur a single time. Roughly 14% of the sample is in the top ten clones.

This entry is derived from a study of T-cell memory formation after mild COVID-19 listed by TCRdb under 2021. A note on the overall study: TCR sequence clusters from the two donors were found to be largely donor specific. In a couple of donors, T-cell clones that expanded and contracted after mild COVID-19 were tracked by sequencing TCRalpha and TCRbeta repertoires over time. Two young, previously healthy adult volunteers, one female and one male, were included in the cohort.

Here is what the overall study found, with its caveats: Contracting CD4+ clones appeared mostly in the CM and EM memory subsets, whereas CD8+ clones were enriched in EMRA. Only two mild cases were covered by the study, and larger cohorts that include severe cases with pre-infection samples were considered necessary. From day 15 to 85, contracting clones showed balanced CD4/CD8 phenotypes, whereas a second wave of clones that expanded from day 15 to 37 leaned towards CD4+. Some responding clones were detected in pre-infection memory, suggesting pre-existing cross-reactive memory T cells joined the SARS-CoV-2 response. SARS-CoV-2 specificity of the second-wave clones peaking on day 37 was not confirmed.

The CDR3, cysteine through phenylalanine, is 15 amino acids long. The kept DNA is CDR3 alone, 45 bases in frame from the first base. Trimming accounts for 6 bases at V and 0 bases at J, while the number of junction bases matched to no gene is 4. PBMCs were isolated by Ficoll-Paque density gradient centrifugation. This clonotype was sampled from an adult woman who had mild COVID-19 (a few samples of this study predate the infection). The sample titles of this study are shuffled in the database, so cell type and time point are left out; the donor was told from shared clones. The rearranged segments are TRBV12-3 or TRBV12-4 and TRBJ1-3, and TRBD1 matches 8 of the central bases. Sequencing was performed on PBMCs or a T cell subset sorted from them (not recorded which). The base sequence is TGTGCCAGCAGCCGCACAGGGGGCTCTGGAAACACCATATATTTT. It codes for CASSRTGGSGNTIYF.